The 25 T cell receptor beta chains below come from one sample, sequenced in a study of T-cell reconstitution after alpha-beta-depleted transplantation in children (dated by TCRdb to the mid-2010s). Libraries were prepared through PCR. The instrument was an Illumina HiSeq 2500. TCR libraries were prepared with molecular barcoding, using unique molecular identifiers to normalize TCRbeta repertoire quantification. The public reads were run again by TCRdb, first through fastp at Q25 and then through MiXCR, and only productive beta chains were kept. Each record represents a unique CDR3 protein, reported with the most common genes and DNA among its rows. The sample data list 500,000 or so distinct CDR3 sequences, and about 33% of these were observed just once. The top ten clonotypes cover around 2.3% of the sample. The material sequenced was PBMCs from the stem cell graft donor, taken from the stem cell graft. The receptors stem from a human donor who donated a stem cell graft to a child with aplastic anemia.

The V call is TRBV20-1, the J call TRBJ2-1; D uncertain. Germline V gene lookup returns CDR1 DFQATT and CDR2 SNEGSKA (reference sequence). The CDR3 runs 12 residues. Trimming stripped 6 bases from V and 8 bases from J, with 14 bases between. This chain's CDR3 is CSAPAQVYEQFF. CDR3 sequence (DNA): TGCAGTGCCCCGGCGCAAGTCTATGAGCAGTTCTTC.

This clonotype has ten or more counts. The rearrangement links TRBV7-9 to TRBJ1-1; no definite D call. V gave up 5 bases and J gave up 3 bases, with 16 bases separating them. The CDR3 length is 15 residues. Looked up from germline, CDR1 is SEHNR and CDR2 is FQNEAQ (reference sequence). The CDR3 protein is CASSQGSAGYTEAFF. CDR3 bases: TGTGCCAGCAGCCAAGGTTCAGCGGGCTACACTGAAGCTTTCTTT.

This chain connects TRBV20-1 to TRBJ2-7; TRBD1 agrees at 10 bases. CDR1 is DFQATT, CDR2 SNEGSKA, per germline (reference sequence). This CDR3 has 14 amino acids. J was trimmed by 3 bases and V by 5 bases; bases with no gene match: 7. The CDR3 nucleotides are TGCAGTGCTCAGGTCGGGACAGGGGACTACGAGCAGTACTTC. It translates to CSAQVGTGDYEQYF.

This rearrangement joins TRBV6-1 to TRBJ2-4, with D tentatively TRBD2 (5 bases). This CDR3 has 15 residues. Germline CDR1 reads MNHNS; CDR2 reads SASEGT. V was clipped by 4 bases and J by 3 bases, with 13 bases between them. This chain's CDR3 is CASSVPSGNKNIQYF. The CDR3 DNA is TGTGCCAGCAGTGTACCGTCGGGGAACAAAAACATTCAGTACTTC.

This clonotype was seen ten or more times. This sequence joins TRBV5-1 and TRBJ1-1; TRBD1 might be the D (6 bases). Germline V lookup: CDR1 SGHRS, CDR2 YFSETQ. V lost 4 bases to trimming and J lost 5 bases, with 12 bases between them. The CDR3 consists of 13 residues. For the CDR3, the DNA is TGCGCCAGCAGCACGGGGGCGCGAACTGAAGCTTTCTTT. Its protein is CASSTGARTEAFF.

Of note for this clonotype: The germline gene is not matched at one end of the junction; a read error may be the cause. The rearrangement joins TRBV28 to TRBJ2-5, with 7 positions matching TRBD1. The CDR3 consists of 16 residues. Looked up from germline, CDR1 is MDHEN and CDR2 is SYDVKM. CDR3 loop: CASSSTTDRYQETQYF. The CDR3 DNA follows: TGTGCCAGCAGTTCGACCACGGACAGGTACCAAGAGACCCAGTACTTT.

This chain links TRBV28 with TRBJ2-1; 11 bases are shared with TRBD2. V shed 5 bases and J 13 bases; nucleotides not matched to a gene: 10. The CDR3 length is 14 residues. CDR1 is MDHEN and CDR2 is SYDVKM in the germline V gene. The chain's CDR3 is CASSALFTSGSQFF. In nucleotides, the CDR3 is TGTGCCAGCAGTGCCCTTTTTACTAGCGGGAGCCAGTTCTTC.

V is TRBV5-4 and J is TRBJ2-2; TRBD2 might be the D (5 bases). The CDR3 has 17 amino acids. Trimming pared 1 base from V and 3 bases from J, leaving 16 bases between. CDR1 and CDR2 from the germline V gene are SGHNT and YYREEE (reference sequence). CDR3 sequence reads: CASSLPNWELDTGELFF. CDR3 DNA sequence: TGTGCCAGCAGCTTGCCTAACTGGGAGCTGGACACCGGGGAGCTGTTTTTT.

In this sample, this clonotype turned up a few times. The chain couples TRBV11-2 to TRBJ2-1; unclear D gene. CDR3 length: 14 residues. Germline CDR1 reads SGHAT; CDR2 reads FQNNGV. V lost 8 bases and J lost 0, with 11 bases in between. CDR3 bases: TGTGCCAGCGGGTTCGGCGCCTCCTACAATGAGCAGTTCTTC. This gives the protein CASGFGASYNEQFF.

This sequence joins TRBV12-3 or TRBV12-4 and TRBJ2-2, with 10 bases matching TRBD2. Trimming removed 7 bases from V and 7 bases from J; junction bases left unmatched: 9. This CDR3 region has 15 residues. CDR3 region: CASTRLAGVGGELFF. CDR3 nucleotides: TGTGCCAGCACTCGCCTAGCGGGAGTCGGCGGGGAGCTGTTTTTT.

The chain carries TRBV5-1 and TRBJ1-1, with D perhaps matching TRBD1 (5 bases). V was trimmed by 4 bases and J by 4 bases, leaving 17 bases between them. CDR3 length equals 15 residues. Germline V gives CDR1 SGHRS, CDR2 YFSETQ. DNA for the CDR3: TGCGCCAGCAGCCAGGACGGGGATGGGGGCACTGAAGCTTTCTTT. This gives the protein CASSQDGDGGTEAFF.

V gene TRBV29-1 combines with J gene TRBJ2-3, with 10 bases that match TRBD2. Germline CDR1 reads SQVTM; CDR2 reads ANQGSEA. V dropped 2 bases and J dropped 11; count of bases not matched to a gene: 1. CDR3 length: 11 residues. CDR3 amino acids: CSVESSGRQYF. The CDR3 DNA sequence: TGCAGCGTTGAATCTAGCGGGAGGCAGTATTTT.

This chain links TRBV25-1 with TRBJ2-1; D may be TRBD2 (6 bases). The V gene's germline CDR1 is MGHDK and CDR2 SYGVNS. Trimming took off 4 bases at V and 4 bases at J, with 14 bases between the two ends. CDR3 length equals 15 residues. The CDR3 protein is CASSAGGLGYNEQFF. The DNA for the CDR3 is TGTGCCAGCAGTGCTGGAGGGCTTGGGTACAATGAGCAGTTCTTC.

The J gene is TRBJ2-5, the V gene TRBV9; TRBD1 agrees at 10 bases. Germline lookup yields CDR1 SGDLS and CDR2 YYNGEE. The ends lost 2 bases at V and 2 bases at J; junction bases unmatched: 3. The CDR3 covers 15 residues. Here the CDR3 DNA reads TGTGCCAGCAGCGTGACGGGACAGGGGCAAGAGACCCAGTACTTC. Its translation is CASSVTGQGQETQYF.

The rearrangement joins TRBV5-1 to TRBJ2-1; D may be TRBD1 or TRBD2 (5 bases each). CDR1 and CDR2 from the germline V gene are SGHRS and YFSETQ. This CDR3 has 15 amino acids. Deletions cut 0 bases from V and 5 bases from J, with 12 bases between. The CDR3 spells CASSLGQRKNNEQFF. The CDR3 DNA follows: TGCGCCAGCAGCTTGGGACAGCGGAAGAACAATGAGCAGTTCTTC.

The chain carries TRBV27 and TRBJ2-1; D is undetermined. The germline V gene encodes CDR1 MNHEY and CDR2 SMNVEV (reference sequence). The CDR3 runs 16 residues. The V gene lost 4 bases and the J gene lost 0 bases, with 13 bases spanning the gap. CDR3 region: CASSYRIPDSYNEQFF. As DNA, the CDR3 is TGTGCCAGCAGTTATCGTATCCCGGACTCCTACAATGAGCAGTTCTTC.

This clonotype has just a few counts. CDR3 residues: CASSLRQGAINEKLFF. DNA for the CDR3: TGTGCCAGCAGCTTGAGACAGGGGGCTATTAATGAAAAACTGTTTTTT. The chain combines TRBV11-2 with TRBJ1-4; TRBD1 aligns across 10 bases. V lost 3 bases, J lost 4 bases, and 5 bases stayed unmatched. Germline CDR1 is SGHAT and CDR2 is FQNNGV. CDR3 length equals 16 residues.

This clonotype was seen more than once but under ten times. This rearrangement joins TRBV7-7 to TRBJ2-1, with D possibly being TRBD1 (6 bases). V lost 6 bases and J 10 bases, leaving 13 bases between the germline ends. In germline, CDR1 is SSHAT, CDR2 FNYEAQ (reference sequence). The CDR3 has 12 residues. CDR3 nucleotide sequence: TGTGCCAGCAGTCAGGGGTCTGGGGAGCAGTTCTTC. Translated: CASSQGSGEQFF.

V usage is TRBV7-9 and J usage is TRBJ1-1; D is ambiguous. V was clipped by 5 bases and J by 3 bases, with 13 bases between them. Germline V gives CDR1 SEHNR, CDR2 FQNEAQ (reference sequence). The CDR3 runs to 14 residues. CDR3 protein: CASSPAGVYTEAFF. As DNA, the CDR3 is TGTGCCAGCAGCCCCGCCGGGGTTTACACTGAAGCTTTCTTT.

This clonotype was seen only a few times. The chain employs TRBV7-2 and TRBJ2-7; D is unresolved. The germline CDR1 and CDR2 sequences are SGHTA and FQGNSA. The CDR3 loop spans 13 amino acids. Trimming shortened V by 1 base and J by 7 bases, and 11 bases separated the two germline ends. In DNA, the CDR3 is TGTGCCAGCAGCTTAGTTGGGGTCGGGGAGCAGTACGTC. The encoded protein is CASSLVGVGEQYV.

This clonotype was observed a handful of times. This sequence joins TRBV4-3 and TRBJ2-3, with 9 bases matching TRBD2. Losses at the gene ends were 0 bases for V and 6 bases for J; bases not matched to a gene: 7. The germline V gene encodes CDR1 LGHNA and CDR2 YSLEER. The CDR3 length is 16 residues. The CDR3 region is CASSQEAASGIDTQYF. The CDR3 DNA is TGCGCCAGCAGCCAAGAGGCCGCTAGCGGGATCGATACGCAGTATTTT.

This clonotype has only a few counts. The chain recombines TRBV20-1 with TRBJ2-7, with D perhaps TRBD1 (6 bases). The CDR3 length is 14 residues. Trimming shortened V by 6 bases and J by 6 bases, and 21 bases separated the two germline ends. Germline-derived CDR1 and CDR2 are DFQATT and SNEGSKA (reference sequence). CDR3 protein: CSARRDRPGGEQYF. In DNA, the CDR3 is TGCAGTGCGAGAAGAGACAGGCCGGGCGGCGAGCAGTACTTC.

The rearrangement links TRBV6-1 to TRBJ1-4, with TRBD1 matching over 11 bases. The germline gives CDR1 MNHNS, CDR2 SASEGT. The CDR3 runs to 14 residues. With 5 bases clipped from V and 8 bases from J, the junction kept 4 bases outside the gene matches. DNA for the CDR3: TGTGCCAGCAGTCGCGGGACAGGGGGGGAAAAACTGTTTTTT. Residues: CASSRGTGGEKLFF.

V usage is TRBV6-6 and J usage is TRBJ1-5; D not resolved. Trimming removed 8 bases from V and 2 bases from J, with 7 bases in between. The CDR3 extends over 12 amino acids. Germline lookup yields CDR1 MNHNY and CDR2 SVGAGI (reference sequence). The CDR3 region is CASGPRNQPQHF. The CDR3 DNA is TGTGCCAGCGGTCCCCGCAATCAGCCCCAGCATTTT.

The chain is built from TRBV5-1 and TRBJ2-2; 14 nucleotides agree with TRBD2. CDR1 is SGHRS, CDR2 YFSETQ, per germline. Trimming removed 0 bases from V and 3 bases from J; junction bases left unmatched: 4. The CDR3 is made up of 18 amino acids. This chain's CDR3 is CASSLGLAGGPDTGELFF. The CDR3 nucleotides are TGCGCCAGCAGCTTGGGACTAGCGGGAGGGCCGGACACCGGGGAGCTGTTTTTT.